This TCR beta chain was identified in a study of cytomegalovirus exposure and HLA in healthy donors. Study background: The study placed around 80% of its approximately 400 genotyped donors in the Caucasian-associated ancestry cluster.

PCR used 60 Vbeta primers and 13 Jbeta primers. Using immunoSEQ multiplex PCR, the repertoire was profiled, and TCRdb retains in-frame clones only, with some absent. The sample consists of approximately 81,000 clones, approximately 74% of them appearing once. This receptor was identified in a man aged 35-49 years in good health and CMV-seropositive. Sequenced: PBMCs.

The CDR3 region is CASSQDWPSGGQETQYF. The CDR3 DNA is TGCGCCAGCAGCCAAGATTGGCCTAGCGGGGGTCAAGAGACCCAGTACTTC. This sequence joins TRBV4-3 and TRBJ2-5, with 10 positions matching TRBD2. Per germline, CDR1 LGHNA and CDR2 YSLEER. This CDR3 is 17 amino acids long. The junction had 6 bases not matched to a gene; V was cut back by 0 bases and J by 2 bases.